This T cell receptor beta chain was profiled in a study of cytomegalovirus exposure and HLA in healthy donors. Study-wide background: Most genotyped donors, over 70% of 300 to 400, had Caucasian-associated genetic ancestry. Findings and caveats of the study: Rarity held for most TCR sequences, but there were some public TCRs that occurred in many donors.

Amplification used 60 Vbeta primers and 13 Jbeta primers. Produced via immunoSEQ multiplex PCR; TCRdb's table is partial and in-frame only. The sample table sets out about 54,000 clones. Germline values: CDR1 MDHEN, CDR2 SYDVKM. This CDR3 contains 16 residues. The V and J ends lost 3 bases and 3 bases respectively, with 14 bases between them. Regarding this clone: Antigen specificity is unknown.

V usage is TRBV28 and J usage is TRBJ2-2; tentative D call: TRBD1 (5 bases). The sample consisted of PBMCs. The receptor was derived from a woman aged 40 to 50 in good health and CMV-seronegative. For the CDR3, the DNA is TGTGCCAGCAGTTTTGTGGGCAGGGCAGACACCGGGGAGCTGTTTTTT. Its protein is CASSFVGRADTGELFF.